The 31 T cell receptor beta chains listed next were all sequenced from one sample in a study of beta chain features in type 1 diabetes. Study results and limitations: Among patients with Type 1 diabetes, TCRB CDR3s were moderately but significantly shorter in every one of the four CD4+ subsets.

Isolated RNA was reverse transcribed in full, so expressed TCRB transcripts were sequenced. Using immunoSEQ multiplex PCR, the repertoire was profiled, and TCRdb retains in-frame clones only, with some absent. The repertoire holds hundreds of thousands of clones, more than 13% seen once, with 0.017% in the top ten. Antigens for these TCRs are unknown. The sample taken for sequencing was naive CD4+ T cells from blood. These receptors came from a man aged 25-45 years with type 1 diabetes.

The chain combines TRBV5-1 with TRBJ2-1; possible D gene TRBD2, 5 bases. The length of the CDR3 is 15 residues. Germline CDR1 reads SGHRS; CDR2 reads YFSETQ. V was clipped by 1 base and J by 6 bases, with 14 bases between them. This chain's CDR3 is CASSLMRVEGNEQFF. The CDR3 coding sequence is TGCGCCAGCAGCTTGATGCGGGTTGAGGGCAATGAGCAGTTCTTC.

This clone was seen only a few times. This chain's CDR3 is CASSLAQEAFF. CDR3 DNA: TGTGCCAGCAGCTTAGCCCAAGAAGCTTTCTTT. The rearrangement uses TRBV7-9 and TRBJ1-1; D is unresolved. The ends were cut back, 0 bases at V and 8 bases at J, with 4 bases in the middle. Germline-derived CDR1 and CDR2 are SEHNR and FQNEAQ (reference sequence). This CDR3 region has 11 residues.

This clone has just a few counts. V usage is TRBV28 and J usage is TRBJ2-7, with unresolved D. Germline V gene data show CDR1 as MDHEN and CDR2 as SYDVKM. V was cut by 7 bases and J by 12 bases, with 19 bases left in between. This CDR3 is 12 amino acids long. The CDR3 spells CASTELGRQAYF. CDR3 in DNA: TGTGCCAGCACCGAGTTGGGTAGGCAGGCGTACTTC. Using reference TRBV28 and TRBJ2-7 for the parts outside the CDR3, the full variable domain is DVKVTQSSRYLVKRTGEKVFLECVQDMDHENMFWYRQDPGLGLRLIYFSYDVKMKEKGDIPEGYSVSREKKERFSLILESASTNQTSMYLCASTELGRQAYFGPGTRLTVT.

This clone was observed a handful of times. The chain couples TRBV28 to TRBJ2-6; D perhaps matches TRBD1 (5 bases). Germline loops: CDR1 MDHEN, CDR2 SYDVKM. The CDR3 spans 15 residues. The V end lost 5 bases, the J end lost 0 bases, and 8 bases lay between the germline ends. The CDR3 DNA is TGTGCCAGCAGTGGAAGGGGCTCTGGGGCCAACGTCCTGACTTTC. Residues: CASSGRGSGANVLTF.

This clone was seen only a few times. The rearrangement joins TRBV6-4 to TRBJ1-1; D is uncertain. Germline loops: CDR1 MRHNA, CDR2 SNTAGT. V lost 8 bases and J lost 1, with 11 bases in between. CDR3 length equals 13 residues. Here the CDR3 DNA reads TGTGCCAGCTCAGTATTCACGAACACTGAAGCTTTCTTT. It translates to CASSVFTNTEAFF.

This sequence joins TRBV7-2 and TRBJ2-5, with D possibly being TRBD2 (6 bases). V lost 2 bases, J lost 13 bases, and 17 bases lay in between. CDR1 is SGHTA, CDR2 FQGNSA, per germline. This CDR3 is built from 13 residues. This chain's CDR3 is CASSLFVGRERYF. The CDR3 coding sequence is TGTGCCAGCAGCTTATTTGTGGGTCGGGAGAGGTACTTC. The complete variable domain, with remaining parts taken from reference TRBV7-2 and TRBJ2-5, reads GAGVSQSPSNKVTEKGKDVELRCDPISGHTALYWYRQSLGQGLEFLIYFQGNSAPDKSGLPSDRFSAERTGGSVSTLTIQRTQQEDSAVYLCASSLFVGRERYFGPGTRLLVL.

The chain combines TRBV9 with TRBJ2-7, with 7 bases matching TRBD2. V shed 0 bases, J shed 3 bases, and the junction held 6 bases outside the gene matches. The CDR3 consists of 15 residues. Germline V gene lookup returns CDR1 SGDLS and CDR2 YYNGEE. As DNA, the CDR3 is TGTGCCAGCAGCGTAGACGAGGGAGGGGTCTACGAGCAGTACTTC. Residues: CASSVDEGGVYEQYF.

The CDR3 sequence: CASRAVDRQAFF. CDR3 bases: TGTGCCAGCAGGGCCGTGGACAGGCAGGCTTTCTTT. The chain recombines TRBV6-5 with TRBJ1-1; 7 bases agree with TRBD1. Germline V gene sequence: CDR1 MNHEY, CDR2 SVGAGI. The CDR3 runs 12 residues. With 6 bases clipped from V and 11 bases from J, the junction kept 9 bases outside the gene matches.

The chain couples TRBV4-3 to TRBJ1-4; D remains ambiguous. The germline CDR1 and CDR2 sequences are LGHNA and YSLEER. This CDR3 is built from 16 residues. V lost 0 bases and J 5 bases, leaving 13 bases between the germline ends. As DNA, the CDR3 is TGCGCCAGCAGCCAAGATCGGCGGGTGGGGAATGAAAAACTGTTTTTT. Amino acid sequence: CASSQDRRVGNEKLFF.

The chain couples TRBV6-1 to TRBJ2-2; 8 bases agree with TRBD2. The CDR3 consists of 15 residues. Germline V gene lookup returns CDR1 MNHNS and CDR2 SASEGT. J lost 1 base, V lost 8 bases, and 6 bases had no gene match. CDR3 residues: CASGTGTRNTGELFF. The CDR3 bases are TGTGCCAGCGGAACCGGGACTAGGAACACCGGGGAGCTGTTTTTT.

This clone appeared a few times. The V and J genes are TRBV15 and TRBJ1-1; D uncertain. There are 13 residues in the CDR3. Trimming took 0 bases from V and 6 from J, leaving 8 bases between them. The V gene's germline CDR1 is LNHNV and CDR2 YYDKDF (reference sequence). The CDR3, as DNA: TGTGCCACCAGCAGAGATCATGGCTCTGAAGCTTTCTTT. Residues: CATSRDHGSEAFF. Supplemented by reference TRBV15 and TRBJ1-1, the full variable domain reads DAMVIQNPRYQVTQFGKPVTLSCSQTLNHNVMYWYQQKSSQAPKLLFHYYDKDFNNEADTPDNFQSRRPNTSFCFLDIRSPGLGDTAMYLCATSRDHGSEAFFGQGTRLTVV.

This clone was seen more than once but under ten times. The chain couples TRBV15 to TRBJ1-5; 7 positions match TRBD1. The CDR3 is 14 residues long. The V segment lost 5 bases and the J segment 4 bases; nucleotides outside the gene matches: 5. Germline V gives CDR1 LNHNV, CDR2 YYDKDF (reference sequence). In nucleotides, the CDR3 is TGTGCCACCAGCGGGACAGTCACAAATCAGCCCCAGCATTTT. Translating it yields CATSGTVTNQPQHF.

This clone was observed a few times. This CDR3 is CASSPPAGADTQYF. For the CDR3, the DNA is TGTGCCAGCTCACCACCGGCGGGAGCCGATACGCAGTATTTT. The chain combines TRBV18 with TRBJ2-3, with 7 bases fitting TRBD2. The J segment lost 6 bases and the V segment lost 0 bases, leaving 3 bases of the junction unmatched. This CDR3 is 14 amino acids long. Germline CDR1 KGHSH, CDR2 LQKENI.

The chain recombines TRBV25-1 with TRBJ2-3; 9 bases match TRBD2. With 2 bases clipped from V and 4 bases from J, the junction kept 10 bases outside the gene matches. CDR3 length equals 17 residues. The germline gives CDR1 MGHDK, CDR2 SYGVNS. CDR3 DNA: TGTGCCAGCAGTGAAACCCTAGCGGGAATCCAGTCAGATACGCAGTATTTT. It yields the protein CASSETLAGIQSDTQYF.

This clone was picked up a small number of times. The chain links TRBV7-9 to TRBJ2-5; a weak D match, TRBD1 (7 bases). V dropped 5 bases and J dropped 3 bases, with 16 bases sitting between them. Germline V gene lookup returns CDR1 SEHNR and CDR2 FQNEAQ (reference sequence). The CDR3 spans 15 residues. The chain's CDR3 is CASSTGGQGEETQYF. CDR3 DNA sequence: TGTGCCAGCAGCACCGGGGGCCAGGGGGAAGAGACCCAGTACTTC.

This clone turned up a few times. This rearrangement joins TRBV9 to TRBJ2-1, with 7 nucleotides matching TRBD2. Per germline, CDR1 SGDLS and CDR2 YYNGEE. With 3 bases clipped from V and 5 bases from J, the junction kept 14 bases outside the gene matches. The CDR3 length is 17 residues. The DNA of the CDR3 is TGTGCCAGCAGCGGCTCTCCTAGCGGTAGCCCCGACAATGAGCAGTTCTTC. It specifies CASSGSPSGSPDNEQFF. Full variable domain (rest looked up from reference TRBV9 and TRBJ2-1): DSGVTQTPKHLITATGQRVTLRCSPRSGDLSVYWYQQSLDQGLQFLIQYYNGEERAKGNILERFSAQQFPDLHSELNLSSLELGDSALYFCASSGSPSGSPDNEQFFGPGTRLTVL.

CDR3 loop: CASRTGATQYF. CDR3 sequence (DNA): TGTGCCAGCCGGACAGGGGCTACGCAGTATTTT. The rearrangement links TRBV7-9 to TRBJ2-3, with 9 bases aligning to TRBD1. Germline V gene lookup returns CDR1 SEHNR and CDR2 FQNEAQ (reference sequence). J lost 8 bases, V lost 8 bases, and 2 bases had no gene match. This CDR3 contains 11 residues.

The V gene is TRBV28, the J gene TRBJ1-5; D unresolved. This CDR3 has 14 residues. Germline loops: CDR1 MDHEN, CDR2 SYDVKM. The V gene lost 6 bases and the J gene lost 5 bases, with 14 bases spanning the gap. The CDR3: CASSPVRNDQPQHF. CDR3 nucleotide sequence: TGTGCCAGCAGCCCAGTCCGCAACGATCAGCCCCAGCATTTT.

The chain couples TRBV7-2 to TRBJ2-5; D uncertain. This CDR3 has 12 residues. Germline CDR1 SGHTA, CDR2 FQGNSA. The ends were cut back, 4 bases at V and 1 base at J, with 4 bases in the middle. The CDR3 reads CASSYTQETQYF. The DNA of the CDR3 is TGTGCCAGCAGCTACACCCAAGAGACCCAGTACTTC.

This chain connects TRBV20-1 to TRBJ2-7; D unresolved. The germline gives CDR1 DFQATT, CDR2 SNEGSKA (reference sequence). The CDR3 length is 11 residues. V lost 6 bases, J lost 5 bases, and 11 bases lay in between. The CDR3 DNA reads as TGCAGTGCATCGGCGGCCGACGAGCAGTACTTC. It is translated as CSASAADEQYF.

The table lists this clone with a few counts. The gene calls are TRBV25-1 and TRBJ2-6; D gene unclear. V shed 5 bases and J shed 0 bases, with 11 bases lying between them. The length of the CDR3 is 16 residues. Germline V lookup: CDR1 MGHDK, CDR2 SYGVNS. CDR3 nucleotide sequence: TGTGCCAGCAGTTCCCGACTCGTCTCTGGGGCCAACGTCCTGACTTTC. Translating it yields CASSSRLVSGANVLTF. The variable domain in full, with the rest retrieved from reference TRBV25-1 and TRBJ2-6, is EADIYQTPRYLVIGTGKKITLECSQTMGHDKMYWYQQDPGMELHLIHYSYGVNSTEKGDLSSESTVSRIRTEHFPLTLESARPSHTSQYLCASSSRLVSGANVLTFGAGSRLTVL.

This clone was seen more than once but under ten times. V and J are TRBV6-1 and TRBJ2-7, with 11 bases aligning to TRBD2. Losses at the gene ends were 7 bases for V and 6 bases for J; bases not matched to a gene: 11. The CDR3 covers 15 residues. Germline assignment: CDR1 MNHNS and CDR2 SASEGT. The CDR3 bases are TGTGCCAGCACCCTTAGCGGGAGGGCCTCGGCCGAGCAGTACTTC. It specifies CASTLSGRASAEQYF.

This clone was counted a few times. This CDR3 reads CASSEVLTGLYEQYF. CDR3 bases: TGTGCCAGCAGTGAGGTCCTAACGGGTCTCTACGAGCAGTACTTC. The chain links TRBV2 to TRBJ2-7; no firm D call. Germline loops: CDR1 SNHLY, CDR2 FYNNEI. This CDR3 contains 15 residues. With 3 bases removed from V and 3 bases from J, the gap between germline ends came to 15 bases.

This clone occurred a few times. Other DNA variants within this sample encode the same CDR3. The rearrangement joins TRBV7-3 to TRBJ2-7, with TRBD1 matching 8 bases. Germline-derived CDR1 and CDR2 are SGHTA and FQGTGA. The CDR3 contains 13 residues. Losses at the gene ends were 3 bases for V and 4 bases for J; bases not matched to a gene: 2. CDR3 in amino acids: CASSLQGAYEQYF. Here the CDR3 DNA reads TGTGCCAGCAGCTTGCAGGGGGCGTACGAGCAGTACTTC. The full variable domain, in which reference TRBV7-3 and TRBJ2-7 provide the parts outside the CDR3, is GAGVSQTPSNKVTEKGKYVELRCDPISGHTALYWYRQSLGQGPEFLIYFQGTGAADDSGLPNDRFFAVRPEGSVSTLKIQRTERGDSAVYLCASSLQGAYEQYFGPGTRLTVT.

This chain links TRBV5-1 with TRBJ2-5; 11 positions agree with TRBD2. After removal of 5 bases from V and 5 bases from J, the junction contained 8 bases not matched to a gene. There are 15 residues in the CDR3. Germline CDR1 and CDR2: SGHRS and YFSETQ. This chain's CDR3 is CASSLLAGEGETQYF. For the CDR3, the DNA is TGCGCCAGCAGTCTACTAGCGGGAGAGGGGGAGACCCAGTACTTC.

The J gene is TRBJ1-1, the V gene TRBV5-6; tentative D call: TRBD1 (5 bases). CDR1 SGHDT and CDR2 YYEEEE come from the germline V gene. Trimming cost V 4 bases and J 3 bases, with 13 bases left between them. This CDR3 comprises 14 residues. In nucleotides, the CDR3 is TGTGCCAGCAGCGAGGACATCCGAGACACTGAAGCTTTCTTT. Translated, it gives CASSEDIRDTEAFF.

The chain recombines TRBV19 with TRBJ2-7; tentative D call: TRBD2 (5 bases). The CDR3 consists of 11 residues. From germline, CDR1 is LNHDA and CDR2 SQIVND (reference sequence). Trimming left V 7 bases short and J 4 bases short, with 8 bases between. CDR3 bases: TGTGCCAGTACCCGGGGATACGAGCAGTACTTC. Amino acid sequence: CASTRGYEQYF.

The chain joins TRBV11-2 to TRBJ1-2, with no clear D. Germline assignment: CDR1 SGHAT and CDR2 FQNNGV. The CDR3 covers 14 residues. V was trimmed by 1 base and J by 3 bases, leaving 9 bases between them. DNA for the CDR3: TGTGCCAGCAGCTTAGCAGGTTGGGACTATGGCTACACCTTC. It encodes CASSLAGWDYGYTF.

V and J are TRBV2 and TRBJ2-1; D ambiguous. Germline-derived CDR1 and CDR2 are SNHLY and FYNNEI. This CDR3 comprises 12 residues. The germline V and J ends were trimmed by 10 bases and 4 bases, with 11 bases remaining between them. CDR3 amino acids: CATSVSYNEQFF. The CDR3 coding sequence is TGTGCCACCTCCGTGAGTTACAATGAGCAGTTCTTC.

In this sample, this clone turned up a few times. The chain combines TRBV5-1 with TRBJ2-2; D is undetermined. Trimming stripped 0 bases from V and 8 bases from J, with 8 bases between. From germline, CDR1 is SGHRS and CDR2 YFSETQ. The CDR3 length is 13 residues. CDR3 coding DNA: TGCGCCAGCAGCTTGGCAGGTCCAGGGGAGCTGTTTTTT. This encodes CASSLAGPGELFF.

Note on this clone: Other DNA sequences of this sample code for an identical CDR3. The rearrangement uses TRBV9 and TRBJ1-4, with TRBD1 as a possible D gene (6 bases). Deletions cut 2 bases from V and 3 bases from J, with 8 bases between. The length of the CDR3 is 14 residues. Per the germline V gene, CDR1 is SGDLS and CDR2 is YYNGEE. CDR3: CASSVRGANEKLFF. For the CDR3, the DNA is TGTGCCAGCAGCGTCAGGGGTGCTAATGAAAAACTGTTTTTT.